Below, 14 T cell receptor beta chains from the same sample are listed, as sequenced in a study of blood T cell repertoires in COVID-19. Sequencing was performed with immunoSEQ multiplex PCR; in TCRdb, only in-frame clones are kept and a portion is missing. The table records roughly 190,000 clones, under 90% of them present only once. Sequenced: peripheral blood. The source of these receptors is a human donor in a cohort sampled during active COVID-19.

This chain links TRBV5-1 with TRBJ2-2; 8 positions agree with TRBD2. This CDR3 has 17 amino acids. Looked up from germline, CDR1 is SGHRS and CDR2 is YFSETQ. The V gene end was trimmed by 2 bases and the J gene end by 5 bases; junction bases not matched to a gene: 11. The CDR3 nucleotides read TGCGCCAGCAGCTTCCGGACTAGCTCCTCAGGAACCGGGGAGCTGTTTTTT. Protein product: CASSFRTSSSGTGELFF.

The chain uses TRBV18 and TRBJ2-2, with D perhaps matching TRBD1 (5 bases). Germline V lookup: CDR1 KGHSH, CDR2 LQKENI. There are 15 residues in the CDR3. Trimming cost V 6 bases and J 2 bases, with 13 bases left between them. The CDR3 reads CASSLRTPNTGELFF. DNA of the CDR3: TGTGCCAGCTCCCTCCGGACACCCAACACCGGGGAGCTGTTTTTT.

The rearrangement links TRBV6-5 to TRBJ2-5; D is possibly TRBD2 (5 bases). The V gene's germline CDR1 is MNHEY and CDR2 SVGAGI. Trimming removed 2 bases at V and 5 bases at J, with 15 bases between. The CDR3 covers 15 residues. The CDR3 region is CASSYIGPPGETQYF. Here the CDR3 DNA reads TGTGCCAGCAGTTACATAGGACCTCCGGGGGAGACCCAGTACTTC.

The genes are TRBV6-5 and TRBJ1-6, with D possibly being TRBD1 (6 bases). V shed 6 bases and J shed 8 bases, with 11 bases lying between them. Germline V gene sequence: CDR1 MNHEY, CDR2 SVGAGI. There are 13 residues in the CDR3. CDR3 bases: TGTGCCAGCAGCCTCTACAGGGATTCACCCCTCCACTTT. This sequence encodes CASSLYRDSPLHF.

This chain uses TRBV3-1 (or the pseudogene TRBV3-2) with TRBJ1-1, with D perhaps TRBD1 (5 bases). The ends were cut back, 2 bases at V and 1 base at J, with 8 bases in the middle. CDR1 is LGHDT, CDR2 YNNKEL, per germline (reference sequence). The CDR3 contains 14 residues. CDR3 amino acids: CASSQPGGNTEAFF. The CDR3 DNA sequence: TGTGCCAGCAGCCAACCCGGGGGGAACACTGAAGCTTTCTTT.

The chain uses TRBV14 and TRBJ2-7; 7 nucleotides align to TRBD2. The trim removed 4 bases at V and 0 bases at J, leaving 6 bases unmatched. Germline CDR1 and CDR2: SGHDN and FVKESK. The CDR3 is 15 residues long. CDR3 sequence (DNA): TGTGCCAGCAGCCGTCTTCGCGGGAGCTCCTACGAGCAGTACTTC. This translates into CASSRLRGSSYEQYF.

The V call is TRBV6-1, the J call TRBJ2-7, with 12 bases that match TRBD1. The length of the CDR3 is 15 residues. CDR1 is MNHNS, CDR2 SASEGT, per germline. V lost 2 bases, J lost 5 bases, and 4 bases stayed unmatched. Written as DNA, the CDR3 is TGTGCCAGCAGTGAACGGGACAGGGGGCTAAACGAGCAGTACTTC. This codes for CASSERDRGLNEQYF.

The V call is TRBV14, the J call TRBJ2-3, with 12 bases that match TRBD2. The junction had 6 bases not matched to a gene; V was cut back by 4 bases and J by 4 bases. CDR1 and CDR2 (germline): SGHDN, FVKESK. This CDR3 has 16 amino acids. The DNA for the CDR3 is TGTGCCAGCAGCCCGGGACTAGCGGGCGGGGCAGATACGCAGTATTTT. Its protein is CASSPGLAGGADTQYF. Complete variable domain (other parts from reference TRBV14 and TRBJ2-3): EAGVTQFPSHSVIEKGQTVTLRCDPISGHDNLYWYRRVMGKEIKFLLHFVKESKQDESGMPNNRFLAERTGGTYSTLKVQPAELEDSGVYFCASSPGLAGGADTQYFGPGTRLTVL.

The chain recombines TRBV29-1 with TRBJ2-5; D not certain. The CDR3 has 13 amino acids. The germline gives CDR1 SQVTM, CDR2 ANQGSEA. The ends were cut back, 0 bases at V and 9 bases at J, with 14 bases in the middle. The CDR3 is CSVEDSLPSAQYF. The CDR3, as DNA: TGCAGCGTTGAAGATTCCCTACCTTCGGCCCAGTACTTC.

V gene TRBV3-1 (or the pseudogene TRBV3-2) combines with J gene TRBJ1-4, with D possibly TRBD1 on 6 matching bases. The V and J ends lost 4 bases and 4 bases respectively, with 10 bases between them. CDR3 size: 14 residues. Germline CDR1 reads LGHDT; CDR2 reads YNNKEL (reference sequence). Written as DNA, the CDR3 is TGTGCCAGCAGCCCTGGACAGCGTAATGAAAAACTGTTTTTT. Translation: CASSPGQRNEKLFF.

V and J are TRBV11-2 and TRBJ1-2, with a possible D match to TRBD1 (6 bases). This CDR3 spans 14 amino acids. Germline lookup yields CDR1 SGHAT and CDR2 FQNNGV. Trimming removed 4 bases from V and 4 bases from J, with 13 bases in between. CDR3 DNA sequence: TGTGCCAGCAGCTCCACGACAGGCCCCTATGGCTACACCTTC. Its protein product is CASSSTTGPYGYTF.

V is TRBV20-1 and J is TRBJ2-7; D possibly corresponds to TRBD2 (5 bases). This CDR3 region has 11 residues. The V end lost 3 bases, the J end lost 7 bases, and 10 bases lay between the germline ends. CDR1 is DFQATT and CDR2 is SNEGSKA in the germline V gene (reference sequence). CDR3 DNA sequence: TGCAGTGCTAGTAACCCGGGGGAGCAGTACTTC. Translation: CSASNPGEQYF.

The V gene is TRBV7-9, the J gene TRBJ2-1; D perhaps matches TRBD2 (5 bases). This CDR3 comprises 13 residues. Germline lookup yields CDR1 SEHNR and CDR2 FQNEAQ (reference sequence). Trimming removed 1 base at V and 9 bases at J, with 10 bases between. The chain's CDR3 is CASSLELAGEQFF. DNA of the CDR3: TGTGCCAGCAGCTTAGAATTGGCGGGTGAGCAGTTCTTC. The complete variable domain, with remaining parts taken from reference TRBV7-9 and TRBJ2-1, reads DTGVSQNPRHKITKRGQNVTFRCDPISEHNRLYWYRQTLGQGPEFLTYFQNEAQLEKSRLLSDRFSAERPKGSFSTLEIQRTEQGDSAMYLCASSLELAGEQFFGPGTRLTVL.

The chain recombines TRBV2 with TRBJ2-3, with a weak D call TRBD2 (5 bases). Germline loops: CDR1 SNHLY, CDR2 FYNNEI. This CDR3 contains 13 residues. Trimming stripped 4 bases from V and 0 bases from J, with 5 bases between. In nucleotides, the CDR3 is TGTGCCAGCAGTGGGACTAGCACAGATACGCAGTATTTT. It encodes CASSGTSTDTQYF.